A few counts support the clone carrying this TCR beta chain. At one of its ends the junction is not consistent with the germline gene, which may arise from a read error. The data originate from a study of cytomegalovirus exposure and HLA in healthy donors. This CDR3 has 17 residues. Germline lookup yields CDR1 SEHNR and CDR2 FQNEAQ (reference sequence). Both 60 Vbeta primers and 13 Jbeta primers went into the PCR. Libraries were prepared by immunoSEQ multiplex PCR; TCRdb keeps only in-frame clonotypes and omits some of them. The table has approximately 100,000 clones, about three quarters seen once. The sample was PBMCs. The TCR was taken from a man aged 55 to 70 in good health and CMV-seropositive. The rearrangement uses TRBV7-9 and TRBJ2-3, with 9 bases matching TRBD1. CDR3 region: CSSSSPPGQGSTDTQYF. CDR3 DNA: TGTTCCAGCAGCTCGCCGCCGGGACAGGGTTCGACAGATACGCAGTATTTT.